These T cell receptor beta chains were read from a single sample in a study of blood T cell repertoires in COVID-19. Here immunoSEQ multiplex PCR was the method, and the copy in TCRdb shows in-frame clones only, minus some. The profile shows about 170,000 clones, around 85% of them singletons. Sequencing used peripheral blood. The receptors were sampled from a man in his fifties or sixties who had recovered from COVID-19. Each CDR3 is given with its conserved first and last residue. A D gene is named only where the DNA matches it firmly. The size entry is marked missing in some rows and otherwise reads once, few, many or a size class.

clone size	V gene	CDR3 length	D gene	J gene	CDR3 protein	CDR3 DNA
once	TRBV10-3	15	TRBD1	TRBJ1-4	CTIRTGSATNEKLFF	TGTACCATCAGGACAGGGTCTGCAACTAATGAAAAACTGTTTTTT
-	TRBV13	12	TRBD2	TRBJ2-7	CASSPGGRGQYF	TGTGCCAGCAGCCCTGGGGGGAGGGGGCAGTACTTC
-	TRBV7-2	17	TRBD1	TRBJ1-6	CASSLEHQTGGSSPLHF	TGTGCCAGCAGCTTAGAGCACCAGACAGGGGGCAGTTCACCCCTCCACTTT
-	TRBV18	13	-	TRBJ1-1	CASSMGQETEAFF	TGTGCCAGCTCTATGGGGCAGGAGACTGAAGCTTTCTTT
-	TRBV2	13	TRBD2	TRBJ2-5	CASGGLVWETQYF	TGTGCCAGCGGAGGACTAGTCTGGGAGACCCAGTACTTC
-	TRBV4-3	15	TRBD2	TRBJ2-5	CASSPASGRLETQYF	TGCGCCAGCAGCCCAGCTAGCGGGCGCCTGGAGACCCAGTACTTC
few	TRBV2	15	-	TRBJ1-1	CASGGDSTMNTEAFF	TGTGCCAGTGGCGGGGACTCTACCATGAACACTGAAGCTTTCTTT
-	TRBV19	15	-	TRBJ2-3	CASSMDRASTDTQYF	TGTGCCAGTAGTATGGACAGAGCGAGCACAGATACGCAGTATTTT
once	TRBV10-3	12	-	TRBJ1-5	CAIRGEGSPQHF	TGTGCCATCAGAGGGGAGGGTTCGCCCCAGCATTTT
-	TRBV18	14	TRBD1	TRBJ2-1	CASSRQNLGQEQFF	TGTGCCAGCTCACGGCAAAATTTGGGACAGGAGCAGTTCTTC
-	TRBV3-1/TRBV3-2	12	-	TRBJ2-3	CASSSGPYTQYF	TGTGCCAGCAGCTCAGGCCCATATACGCAGTATTTT
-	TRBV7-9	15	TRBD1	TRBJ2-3	CASSVNRGPTDTQYF	TGTGCCAGCAGCGTTAACAGGGGGCCCACAGATACGCAGTATTTT
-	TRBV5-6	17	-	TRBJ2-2	CASSPRVAGANTGELFF	TGTGCCAGCAGCCCGCGGGTGGCAGGGGCGAACACCGGGGAGCTGTTTTTT